These T cell receptor beta chains were read from a single sample in a study of spatial heterogeneity in lung cancer. TCRdb processed the 5' RACE reads anew with MiXCR; each CDR3 protein has one entry. The data show 20,000 to 30,000 distinct CDR3 sequences, with around 10% seen just once and roughly 20% held by the top ten. The sequencing used PBMCs, collected at follow-up. The receptor set was obtained from a male donor with early-stage non-small cell lung cancer. The CDR3 runs from the conserved cysteine through the conserved F or W. A D gene is named only where the DNA matches it firmly. Not every row has a clone size; where given, it reads once, few, many or a size class.

V: TRBV28
D: NA
J: TRBJ2-7
size: many
DNA: TGTGCCAGCCGGGGGCCCCAGCCCTACGAGCAGTACTTC
CDR3: CASRGPQPYEQYF

V: TRBV7-2
D: NA
J: TRBJ2-1
size: few
DNA: TGTGCCAGCAGTCCGCGACCCTCGTCCTACAATGAGCAGTTCTTC
CDR3: CASSPRPSSYNEQFF

V: TRBV2
D: NA
J: TRBJ2-7
size: few
DNA: TGTGCCAGCAGTATACAGGGATACTCTGGGGACGAGCAGTACTTC
CDR3: CASSIQGYSGDEQYF

V: TRBV11-2
D: NA
J: TRBJ2-7
size: few
DNA: TGTGCCAGCAGCTTAGATCAGGGGATCTTGAACGAGCAGTACTTC
CDR3: CASSLDQGILNEQYF

V: TRBV5-1
D: NA
J: TRBJ1-2
size: many
DNA: TGCGCCAGCAGCTTGGACGAGGCCTATGGCTACACCTTC
CDR3: CASSLDEAYGYTF

V: TRBV28
D: NA
J: TRBJ2-3
size: many
DNA: TGTGCCAGCAGCCCCGGACAGGCGGGGGATACGCAGTATTTT
CDR3: CASSPGQAGDTQYF

V: TRBV6-6
D: TRBD1
J: TRBJ2-1
size: many
DNA: TGTGCCAGCAGTTACTCCTTCGACATGGGACAGGGCGGAAATGAGCAGTTCTTC
CDR3: CASSYSFDMGQGGNEQFF

V: TRBV6-5
D: TRBD1
J: TRBJ2-1
size: many
DNA: TGTGCCAGCAGTCCGGGACAGCGATACTCCTACAATGAGCAGTTCTTC
CDR3: CASSPGQRYSYNEQFF

V: TRBV29-1
D: NA
J: TRBJ1-1
size: few
DNA: TGCAGCGTTGACAGAGGGTATGAGGATGAAGCTTTCTTT
CDR3: CSVDRGYEDEAFF

V: TRBV7-9
D: NA
J: TRBJ2-7
size: many
DNA: TGTGCCAGCAGCTTGGGGGAAAGCCTCGAGCAGTACTTC
CDR3: CASSLGESLEQYF

V: TRBV5-1
D: TRBD1
J: TRBJ2-7
size: NA
DNA: TGCGCCAGCAGCTCCCTAGCAGGGGGACAAGCCTACGAGCAGTACTTC
CDR3: CASSSLAGGQAYEQYF

V: TRBV5-1
D: TRBD1
J: TRBJ1-6
size: many
DNA: TGCGCCAGCAGCTTGGAGCCAGGGGGCAATTCACCCCTCCACTTT
CDR3: CASSLEPGGNSPLHF

V: TRBV6-2/TRBV6-3
D: TRBD2
J: TRBJ2-5
size: few
DNA: TGTGCCAGCAACTACAGGACTAGCGAGGATAGTGCGGAGACCCAGTACTTC
CDR3: CASNYRTSEDSAETQYF

V: TRBV6-5
D: NA
J: TRBJ2-1
size: many
DNA: TGTGCCAGCAGCCTGGGAGTAACCTACAATGAGCAGTTCTTC
CDR3: CASSLGVTYNEQFF

V: TRBV6-2/TRBV6-3
D: NA
J: TRBJ1-2
size: medium-sized
DNA: TGTGCCAGCAGTTACGCTTCTAACTATGGCTACACCTTC
CDR3: CASSYASNYGYTF

V: TRBV3-1
D: NA
J: TRBJ1-5
size: many
DNA: TGTGCCAGCAGCCAGGGGGCCGACTCGGCCCAGCATTTT
CDR3: CASSQGADSAQHF

V: TRBV20-1
D: NA
J: TRBJ1-5
size: many
DNA: TGCAGTGCTAGCCCCAAACGGGGAGATCAGCCCCAGCATTTT
CDR3: CSASPKRGDQPQHF

V: TRBV27
D: NA
J: TRBJ2-7
size: many
DNA: TGTGCCAGCAGAATCTTCCCAGGGGGGTCCTACGAGCAGTACTTC
CDR3: CASRIFPGGSYEQYF

V: TRBV6-1
D: NA
J: TRBJ2-7
size: many
DNA: TGTGCCAGCAGTCCTCGGGGAGGGGGGAGTTACGAGCAGTACTTC
CDR3: CASSPRGGGSYEQYF

V: TRBV20-1
D: TRBD1
J: TRBJ1-1
size: NA
DNA: TGCAGTGCACCGGAAGGTGGCAGGGGGCTGAACACTGAAGCTTTCTTT
CDR3: CSAPEGGRGLNTEAFF

V: TRBV9
D: NA
J: TRBJ2-3
size: few
DNA: TGTGCCAGCAGCGTCTCGACTGGGTGGGATACGCAGTATTTT
CDR3: CASSVSTGWDTQYF

V: TRBV12-3/TRBV12-4
D: NA
J: TRBJ1-5
size: medium-sized
DNA: TGTGCCAGCCAAAGCACAGGGCCGGGGGATCAGCCCCAGCATTTT
CDR3: CASQSTGPGDQPQHF

V: TRBV18
D: NA
J: TRBJ1-4
size: few
DNA: TGTGTCAGCTCACCACAGTCCGCAACTAATGAAAAACTGTTTTTT
CDR3: CVSSPQSATNEKLFF

V: TRBV15
D: NA
J: TRBJ2-3
size: NA
DNA: TGTGCCACCAGCAGACGAACTAGCACAGATACGCAGTATTTT
CDR3: CATSRRTSTDTQYF

V: TRBV20-1
D: TRBD1
J: TRBJ2-3
size: NA
DNA: TGCAGTGCCACAGGGGGCCGCACAGATACGCAGTATTTT
CDR3: CSATGGRTDTQYF

V: TRBV5-4
D: TRBD2
J: TRBJ2-1
size: few
DNA: TGTGCCAGCAGCCCGGGACTAGCGGGGGTCTCCTACAATGAGCAGTTCTTC
CDR3: CASSPGLAGVSYNEQFF